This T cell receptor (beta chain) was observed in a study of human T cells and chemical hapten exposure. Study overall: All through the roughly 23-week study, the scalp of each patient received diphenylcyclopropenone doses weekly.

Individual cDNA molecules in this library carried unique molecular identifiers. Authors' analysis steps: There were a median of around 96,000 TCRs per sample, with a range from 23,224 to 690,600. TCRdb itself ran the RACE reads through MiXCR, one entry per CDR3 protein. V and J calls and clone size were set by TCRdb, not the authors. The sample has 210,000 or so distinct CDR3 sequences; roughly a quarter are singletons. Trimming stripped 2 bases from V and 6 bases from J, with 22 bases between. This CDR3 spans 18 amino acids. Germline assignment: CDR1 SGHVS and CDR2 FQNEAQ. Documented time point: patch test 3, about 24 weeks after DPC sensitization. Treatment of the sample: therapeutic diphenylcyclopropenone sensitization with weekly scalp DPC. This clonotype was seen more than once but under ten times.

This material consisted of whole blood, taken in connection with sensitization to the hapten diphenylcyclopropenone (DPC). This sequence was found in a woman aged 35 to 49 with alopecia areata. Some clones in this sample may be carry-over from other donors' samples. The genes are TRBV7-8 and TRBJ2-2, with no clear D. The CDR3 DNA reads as TGTGCCAGCAGCTTATACCCGGGCGCGACCCGCCCACCCGGGGAGCTGTTTTTT. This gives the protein CASSLYPGATRPPGELFF.